This T cell receptor (beta chain) emerged from a study of blood T cells in healthy people across ages. This CDR3 is built from 15 residues. Germline CDR1 is SQVTM and CDR2 is ANQGSEA. V dropped 3 bases and J dropped 0; count of bases not matched to a gene: 4. The sample, about 9.7 milliliters of peripheral blood, was drawn from each donor. Then a second PCR, running about 7 to 11 cycles, was carried out with a sample-barcoded 5' primer and a J-beta primer mix. All samples yielded 2.5 million or more CDR3-containing paired-end reads. TCRdb analysed the 5' RACE reads with MiXCR anew, one entry per CDR3 protein. The sample has approximately 670,000 distinct CDR3 sequences; around 43% are singletons.

This sequence joins TRBV29-1 and TRBJ2-3, with TRBD1 matching 9 bases. Sequencing was carried out using blood. This clonotype was obtained from an older man in good health. The CDR3 loop reads CSVDQDRGSTDTQYF. The CDR3, as DNA: TGCAGCGTTGACCAGGACAGGGGAAGCACAGATACGCAGTATTTT.